Sequencing of this TCR beta chain was carried out in a study of cytomegalovirus exposure and HLA in healthy donors. The CDR3 is made up of 15 amino acids. Trimming took 2 bases from V and 3 from J; bases not matched to a gene: 3. Germline CDR1 is MNHEY and CDR2 is SVGAGI. The study ran its PCR with 60 Vbeta and 13 Jbeta primers. TCRdb's table, derived via immunoSEQ multiplex PCR, lists solely in-frame clones and lacks some. The table has about 140,000 clones, about four fifths seen once. This TCR came from a male donor in good health and CMV-seronegative. The source material was PBMCs. The rearrangement uses TRBV6-5 and TRBJ2-3, with 9 bases matching TRBD1. The CDR3 here is CASSYGTGRTDTQYF. The CDR3, as DNA: TGTGCCAGCAGTTACGGGACAGGGAGGACAGATACGCAGTATTTT.